Listed below are T cell receptor beta chains from one sample, sequenced in a study of blood T cell repertoires in COVID-19. Repertoires were generated with immunoSEQ multiplex PCR, while TCRdb's copy carries only in-frame clones and drops some. The table shows 120,000 to 150,000 clones, with approximately 84% occurring only once. Sequencing was done on a sample of PBMCs or T cells enriched from blood (not recorded which). The receptors were sampled from a man in his forties or fifties in a cohort exposed to, infected with or recovered from COVID-19 (not recorded which). The CDR3 runs from the conserved cysteine through the conserved F or W.

J | V | CDR3
TRBJ1-5 | TRBV2 | CASSEMGARQPQHF
TRBJ1-5 | TRBV5-1 | CASSLGGTAYQPQHF
TRBJ2-7 | TRBV7-2 | CASSLVGHEQYF
TRBJ1-1 | TRBV27 | CASSTLVNTEAFF
TRBJ1-6 | TRBV27 | CASSFRDRGSPLHF
TRBJ2-2 | TRBV10-3 | CAISGENTGELFF
TRBJ2-5 | TRBV9 | CASSIGLAREETQYF
TRBJ2-5 | TRBV7-2 | CASSPGQGSETQYF
TRBJ2-5 | TRBV6-2/TRBV6-3 | CASSTTGRETQYF
TRBJ2-1 | TRBV5-1 | CASSLTGGSYNEQFF
TRBJ2-3 | TRBV5-1 | CASSLVAGGADTQYF
TRBJ1-2 | TRBV7-2 | CASSLLGRGYTF
TRBJ1-2 | TRBV24-1 | CATSDLTGNYGYTF
TRBJ1-6 | TRBV15 | CATSRGLKNSPLHF
TRBJ2-7 | TRBV5-6 | CASSPLHDSYEQYF
TRBJ2-6 | TRBV27 | CASSSLTGTDTTGANVLTF
TRBJ1-2 | TRBV19 | CASSILEFSGYTF
TRBJ2-7 | TRBV6-1 | CASSEATLAGLYEQYF
TRBJ2-3 | TRBV6-5 | CASSYQGDTDTQYF
TRBJ2-2 | TRBV5-5 | CASSLEKTSGAGELFF
TRBJ2-7 | TRBV28 | CASHKLGTASPGGDF
TRBJ2-7 | TRBV10-1 | CASRVIRDKGCYEQYF
TRBJ1-2 | TRBV3-1/TRBV3-2 | CGRTALRGYTF
TRBJ2-7 | TRBV5-1 | CASSFAQGAYEQYF
TRBJ1-3 | TRBV5-1 | CASSLEGVGNTIYF
TRBJ2-7 | TRBV28 | CASSTPRDFSYEQYF
TRBJ2-1 | TRBV3-1/TRBV3-2 | CASSRDRVGRMMFF
TRBJ2-1 | TRBV19 | CASSPQRGASYNEQFF
TRBJ1-1 | TRBV7-9 | CASSHPDNMNTEAFF
TRBJ2-1 | TRBV29-1 | CSVEGAGGLTSSYNEQFF
TRBJ2-1 | TRBV6-5 | CASRTVGGGPNEQFF
TRBJ1-1 | TRBV10-3 | CAIATGTEAFF
TRBJ2-2 | TRBV7-9 | CASSFPGVSTGELFF
TRBJ2-1 | TRBV28 | CASTPTTMVYNEQFF
TRBJ2-2 | TRBV2 | CASIPSGSAGELFF
TRBJ2-2 | TRBV6-5 | CASSFSGTINTGELFF
TRBJ1-2 | TRBV9 | CASSGGAVANYGYTF
TRBJ2-3 | TRBV4-2 | CASSPDYRGRTDTQYF
TRBJ2-5 | TRBV4-3 | CASSQDRVWETQYF
TRBJ2-7 | TRBV5-8 | CASSFGGGSLEQYF
TRBJ2-7 | TRBV9 | CASSVGKQSYEQYF
TRBJ1-5 | TRBV11-2 | CASSRTNSDRGDQPQHF
TRBJ2-1 | TRBV7-9 | CASSPGLAGPYNEQFF
TRBJ2-1 | TRBV9 | CASSSSTDYNEQFF
TRBJ1-5 | TRBV24-1 | CATSAGGSNQPQHF